Listed here is a single TCR beta chain. The data derive from a study of blood T cell repertoires in COVID-19. The repertoire was sequenced with immunoSEQ multiplex PCR; TCRdb's copy has only in-frame clones and lacks some. The table has 95,000 to 100,000 clones, 85% seen once. Per germline, CDR1 MRHNA and CDR2 SNTAGT. Deletions cut 7 bases from V and 0 bases from J, with 15 bases between. CDR3 size: 15 residues. V and J are TRBV6-4 and TRBJ1-1; tentatively, D is TRBD1 (5 bases). This receptor was identified in a woman in her 70s with active or convalescent COVID-19. Sequencing was done on a sample of peripheral blood. The CDR3 DNA sequence: TGTGCCAGCACCCACCTGACAGACATGAACACTGAAGCTTTCTTT. It specifies CASTHLTDMNTEAFF.